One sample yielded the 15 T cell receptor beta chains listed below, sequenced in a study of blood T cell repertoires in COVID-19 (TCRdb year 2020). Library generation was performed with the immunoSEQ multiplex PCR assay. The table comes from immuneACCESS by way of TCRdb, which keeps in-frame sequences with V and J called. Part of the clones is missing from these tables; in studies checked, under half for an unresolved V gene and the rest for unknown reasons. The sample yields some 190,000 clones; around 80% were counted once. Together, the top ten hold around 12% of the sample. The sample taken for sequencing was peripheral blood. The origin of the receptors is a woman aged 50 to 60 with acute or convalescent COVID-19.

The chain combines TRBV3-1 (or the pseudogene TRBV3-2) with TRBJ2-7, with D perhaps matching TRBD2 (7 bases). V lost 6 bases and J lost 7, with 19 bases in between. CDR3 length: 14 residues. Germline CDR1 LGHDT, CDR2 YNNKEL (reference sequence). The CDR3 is CASRSTGGGKEQYF. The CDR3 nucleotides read TGTGCCAGCAGATCGACAGGCGGGGGAAAAGAGCAGTACTTC.

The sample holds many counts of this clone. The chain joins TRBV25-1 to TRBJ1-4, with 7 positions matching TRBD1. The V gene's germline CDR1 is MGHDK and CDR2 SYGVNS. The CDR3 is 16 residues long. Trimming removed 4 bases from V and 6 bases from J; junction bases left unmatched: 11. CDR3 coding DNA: TGTGCCAGCAGTGCGCCCGTAAAGGGACAGCATGAAAAACTGTTTTTT. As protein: CASSAPVKGQHEKLFF.

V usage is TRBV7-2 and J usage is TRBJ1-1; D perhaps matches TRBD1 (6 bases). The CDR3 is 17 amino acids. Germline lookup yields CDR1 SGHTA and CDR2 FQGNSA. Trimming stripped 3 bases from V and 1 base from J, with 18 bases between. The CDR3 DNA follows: TGTGCCAGCAGCTTTAGATTCCTCAGGGGCCAGAACACTGAAGCTTTCTTT. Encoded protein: CASSFRFLRGQNTEAFF.

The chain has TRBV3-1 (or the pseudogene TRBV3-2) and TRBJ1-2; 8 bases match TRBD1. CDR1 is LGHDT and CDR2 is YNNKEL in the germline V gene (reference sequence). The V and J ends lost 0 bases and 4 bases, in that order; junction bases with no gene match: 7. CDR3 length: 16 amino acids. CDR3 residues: CASSQDGGQGSYGYTF. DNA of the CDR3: TGTGCCAGCAGCCAAGATGGCGGACAGGGATCCTATGGCTACACCTTC.

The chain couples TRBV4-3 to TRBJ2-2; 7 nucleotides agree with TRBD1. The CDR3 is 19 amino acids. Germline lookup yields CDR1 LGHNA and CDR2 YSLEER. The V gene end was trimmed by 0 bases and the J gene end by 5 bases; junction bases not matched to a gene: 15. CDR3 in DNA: TGCGCCAGCAGCCAAGATAAGGGGACAGCTCGAAGGAAGACCGGGGAGCTGTTTTTT. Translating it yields CASSQDKGTARRKTGELFF.

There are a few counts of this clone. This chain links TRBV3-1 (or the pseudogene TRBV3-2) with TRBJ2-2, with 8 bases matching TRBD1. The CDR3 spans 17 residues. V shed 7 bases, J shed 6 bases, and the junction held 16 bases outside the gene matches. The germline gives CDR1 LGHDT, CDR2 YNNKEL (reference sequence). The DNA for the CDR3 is TGTGCCAGCAAGCGGACGGGGACAGGAGAGATGGCCGGGGAGCTGTTTTTT. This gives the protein CASKRTGTGEMAGELFF.

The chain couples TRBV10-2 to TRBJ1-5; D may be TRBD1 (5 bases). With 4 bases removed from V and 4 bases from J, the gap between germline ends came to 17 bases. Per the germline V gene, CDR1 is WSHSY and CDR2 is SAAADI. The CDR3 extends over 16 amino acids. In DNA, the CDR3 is TGCGCCAGCAGTGCGGTCGGGGGGGACCTTAATCAGCCCCAGCATTTT. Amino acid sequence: CASSAVGGDLNQPQHF.

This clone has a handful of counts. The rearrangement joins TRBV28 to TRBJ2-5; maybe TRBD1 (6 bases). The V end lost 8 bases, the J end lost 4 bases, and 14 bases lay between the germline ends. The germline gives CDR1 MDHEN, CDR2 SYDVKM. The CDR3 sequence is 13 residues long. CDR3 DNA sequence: TGTGCCAGCCTCGGGACACTCACAGAGACCCAGTACTTC. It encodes CASLGTLTETQYF.

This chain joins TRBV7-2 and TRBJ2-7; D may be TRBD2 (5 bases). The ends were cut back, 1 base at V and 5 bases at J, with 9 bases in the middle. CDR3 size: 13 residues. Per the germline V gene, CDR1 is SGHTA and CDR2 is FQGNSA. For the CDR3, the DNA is TGTGCCAGCAGCTTAGTGCCGGGGAACGAGCAGTACTTC. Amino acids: CASSLVPGNEQYF.

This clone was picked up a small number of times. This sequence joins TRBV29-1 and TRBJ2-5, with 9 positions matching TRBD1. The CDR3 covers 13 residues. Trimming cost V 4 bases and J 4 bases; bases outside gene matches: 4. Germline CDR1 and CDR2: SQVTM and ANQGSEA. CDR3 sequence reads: CSVGDRVGETQYF. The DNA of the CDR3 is TGCAGCGTTGGGGACAGGGTGGGAGAGACCCAGTACTTC.

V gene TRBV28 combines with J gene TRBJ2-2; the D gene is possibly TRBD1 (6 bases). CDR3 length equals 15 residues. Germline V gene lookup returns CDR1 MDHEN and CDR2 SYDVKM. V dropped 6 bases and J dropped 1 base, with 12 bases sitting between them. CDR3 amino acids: CASRTGRLNTGELFF. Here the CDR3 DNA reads TGTGCCAGCAGGACAGGTCGGTTGAACACCGGGGAGCTGTTTTTT. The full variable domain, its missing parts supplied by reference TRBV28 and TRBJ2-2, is DVKVTQSSRYLVKRTGEKVFLECVQDMDHENMFWYRQDPGLGLRLIYFSYDVKMKEKGDIPEGYSVSREKKERFSLILESASTNQTSMYLCASRTGRLNTGELFFGEGSRLTVL.

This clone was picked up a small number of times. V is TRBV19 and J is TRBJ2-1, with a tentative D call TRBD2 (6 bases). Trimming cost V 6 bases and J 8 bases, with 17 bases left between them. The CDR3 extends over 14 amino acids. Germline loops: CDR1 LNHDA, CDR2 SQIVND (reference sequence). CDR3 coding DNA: TGTGCCAGTAGAGAGACTAGGGGCGTCTATGAGCAGTTCTTC. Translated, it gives CASRETRGVYEQFF.

CDR3 loop: CASSVIGTSGTGELFF. Written as DNA, the CDR3 is TGTGCCAGCAGCGTAATTGGGACTAGCGGTACCGGGGAGCTGTTTTTT. This chain joins TRBV9 and TRBJ2-2; 11 bases agree with TRBD2. Per germline, CDR1 SGDLS and CDR2 YYNGEE. CDR3 length: 16 residues. The J segment lost 5 bases and the V segment lost 1 base, leaving 4 bases of the junction unmatched.

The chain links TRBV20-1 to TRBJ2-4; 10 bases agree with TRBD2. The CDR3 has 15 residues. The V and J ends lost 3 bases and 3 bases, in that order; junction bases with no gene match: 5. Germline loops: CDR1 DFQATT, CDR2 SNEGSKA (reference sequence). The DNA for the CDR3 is TGCAGTGCTAGTAGCGGGGGGTCCGACAAAAACATTCAGTACTTC. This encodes CSASSGGSDKNIQYF.

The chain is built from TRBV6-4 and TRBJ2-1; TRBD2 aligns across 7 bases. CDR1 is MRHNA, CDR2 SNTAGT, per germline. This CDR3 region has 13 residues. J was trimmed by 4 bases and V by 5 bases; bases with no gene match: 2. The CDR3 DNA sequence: TGTGCCAGCAGTATCGGGAGGTACAATGAGCAGTTCTTC. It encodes CASSIGRYNEQFF.